This TCR beta chain was found in a study of blood T cells in healthy people across ages. Study-wide findings and caveats: Total diversity from one million sequenced T cells was likely underestimated. CMV infection status of these donors was not known. Significant beta diversity loss was already apparent by age about 39, declining roughly linearly.

The authors ran a second PCR of roughly 6 to 12 cycles using a sample-barcoded 5' primer and a J-beta primer mix. Each cDNA molecule carried a tag from a template-switch adaptor that contained 12 random nucleotides. TCRdb recomputed calls from the 5' RACE reads with MiXCR, one row per CDR3 protein. This sample carries roughly 830,000 distinct CDR3 sequences, around 62% of them seen once, and the ten largest clones take about a quarter. V was pared by 1 base and J by 11 bases, with 20 bases between. Germline V gene sequence: CDR1 MGHRA, CDR2 YSYEKL. This CDR3 is built from 15 residues. This clonotype has just a few counts. Its antigen is as yet unknown.

Sequencing was done on a sample of blood. The sequence was obtained from a man aged 25-45 years in good health. This chain uses TRBV4-1 with TRBJ1-1; D unresolved. The CDR3 reads CASSQVPPPLLRAFF. The CDR3 region has the DNA TGCGCCAGCAGCCAAGTTCCCCCACCGTTACTCCGGGCTTTCTTT.